The T cell receptor beta chain described here comes from a study of blood T cell repertoires in COVID-19. Study as a whole: Sites across the United States, Italy and Spain contributed samples from acute and convalescent COVID-19.

Participants spanned ages 18 to 89 years and resided in roughly 26 US areas. Cohort 3 donors counted as recovered after two negative PCRs, clearance, or resolved symptoms. The method was immunoSEQ multiplex PCR; TCRdb's version includes in-frame clones alone and lacks a portion of them. This table holds over 200,000 clones, 80% to 90% found once. The V gene lost 5 bases and the J gene lost 0 bases, with 11 bases spanning the gap. Germline V lookup: CDR1 SGHNT, CDR2 YENEEA. This CDR3 has 15 residues. The sequencing input was PBMCs or T cells enriched from blood (not recorded which). The receptor comes from a woman aged 45-65 years who had recovered from COVID-19. The V call is TRBV11-3, the J call TRBJ2-1; D unclear. The CDR3 region has the DNA TGTGCCAGCAGCCCCCGGGTTAGCTCCTACAATGAGCAGTTCTTC. This sequence encodes CASSPRVSSYNEQFF.